This T cell receptor (beta chain) was sequenced during a study of T cell responses to AZD1222 COVID-19 vaccine. Study observations and caveats: Per reports, nearly half of all spike-specific TCRs target regions that are unmutated in variants. Among those given AZD1222, only five to seven were seropositive at baseline. CD4 TCRs associated with vaccination spanned spike, dominating at 160-218 and 743-854. Clonal diversity was possibly underestimated, and white British individuals and females predominated among donors.

About this clone: Its antigen remains unidentified.

Trimming cost V 3 bases and J 5 bases; bases outside gene matches: 11. Germline V gene lookup returns CDR1 GTSNPN and CDR2 SVGIG (reference sequence). This CDR3 is built from 16 residues. TCRdb's table, derived via immunoSEQ multiplex PCR, lists solely in-frame clones and lacks some. The sample yields about 210,000 clones, around 94% seen once. The clonotype was recovered from an adult who received the MenACWY meningococcal vaccine as a control. The sequencing here drew on peripheral blood, taken 28 days after the second dose of the MenACWY control vaccine. V and J are TRBV30 and TRBJ2-3, with 10 bases identical to TRBD2. Here the CDR3 DNA reads TGTGCCTGGAGCTCTGGACTAGCGGCCGGGGGAGATACGCAGTATTTT. Translating it yields CAWSSGLAAGGDTQYF.